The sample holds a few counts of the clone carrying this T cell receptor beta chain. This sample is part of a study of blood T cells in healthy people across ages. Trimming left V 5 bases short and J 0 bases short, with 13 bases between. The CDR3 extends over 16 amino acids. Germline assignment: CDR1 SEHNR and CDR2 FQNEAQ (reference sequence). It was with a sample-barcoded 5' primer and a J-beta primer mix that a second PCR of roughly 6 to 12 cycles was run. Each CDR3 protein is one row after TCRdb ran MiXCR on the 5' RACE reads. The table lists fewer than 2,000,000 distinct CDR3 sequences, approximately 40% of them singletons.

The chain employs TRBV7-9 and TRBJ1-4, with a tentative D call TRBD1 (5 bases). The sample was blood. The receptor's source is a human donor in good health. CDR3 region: CASSPSDSATNEKLFF. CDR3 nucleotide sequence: TGTGCCAGCAGCCCCTCCGACAGTGCAACTAATGAAAAACTGTTTTTT.